A single sample gave rise to the 5 T cell receptor beta chains below, sequenced in a study of cytomegalovirus exposure and HLA in healthy donors. Sequenced by immunoSEQ multiplex PCR; TCRdb stores in-frame clones only, minus some. The sample yields about 73,000 clones, approximately 95% seen once. The sample was PBMCs. The source of these receptors is a man younger than 35 in good health and CMV-seronegative.

The V call is TRBV7-2, the J call TRBJ1-3; the D gene is possibly TRBD1 (5 bases). The V end was cut by 5 bases, the J end by 2 bases, with 13 bases between. This CDR3 spans 15 amino acids. Per the germline V gene, CDR1 is SGHTA and CDR2 is FQGNSA. The chain's CDR3 is CASSPVSDTGNTIYF. The DNA for the CDR3 is TGTGCCAGCAGCCCCGTATCGGACACTGGAAACACCATATATTTT.

In its sample, this clone is medium-sized (0.01 to 0.1%). The V gene is TRBV28, the J gene TRBJ1-2; possibly TRBD1 for D (6 bases). Germline V gene lookup returns CDR1 MDHEN and CDR2 SYDVKM. This CDR3 has 14 amino acids. The germline V and J ends were trimmed by 1 base and 4 bases, with 10 bases remaining between them. Written as DNA, the CDR3 is TGTGCCAGCAGTTTATTTGGCAGGGGCTATGGCTACACCTTC. Residues: CASSLFGRGYGYTF.

This clone is a singleton in its sample. V and J are TRBV7-9 and TRBJ2-7; D ambiguous. In germline, CDR1 is SEHNR, CDR2 FQNEAQ (reference sequence). This CDR3 spans 13 amino acids. V gave up 10 bases and J gave up 2 bases, with 15 bases separating them. CDR3 amino acids: CATAQVQTYEQYF. The CDR3 DNA sequence: TGTGCCACCGCGCAGGTACAGACCTACGAGCAGTACTTC.

Notes on this clone: Germline and junction disagree at one end, which may indicate a read error. The rearrangement uses TRBV7-7 and TRBJ1-1, with 8 bases identical to TRBD1. The CDR3 runs 12 residues. Germline-derived CDR1 and CDR2 are SSHAT and FNYEAQ (reference sequence). This CDR3 reads CASSSEDRDPFF. The CDR3 coding sequence is TGTGCTAGCAGCTCGGAGGACAGGGACCCTTTCTTT. Looking up the rest from reference TRBV7-7 and TRBJ1-1 gives the full variable domain: GAGVSQSPRYKVTKRGQDVTLRCDPISSHATLYWYQQALGQGPEFLTYFNYEAQPDKSGLPSDRFSAERPEGSISTLTIQRTEQRDSAMYRCASSSEDRDPFFGQGTRLTVV.

V gene TRBV6-1 combines with J gene TRBJ1-3; D gene uncertain. The CDR3 spans 15 residues. V was cut by 1 base and J by 0 bases, with 7 bases left in between. CDR1 is MNHNS and CDR2 is SASEGT in the germline V gene. The CDR3 sequence: CASSEDGYSGNTIYF. Here the CDR3 DNA reads TGTGCCAGCAGTGAAGACGGGTACTCTGGAAACACCATATATTTT.